This T cell receptor (beta chain) was sequenced during a study of T cell repertoires in cytomegalovirus infection. Study-level information: CMV epitopes, recently identified HLA-C-restricted and well-studied HLA-B-restricted, were used. In public TCR beta signatures, there were indications of both CMV infection and matching HLA type.

Overall study results and limits: The study found HLA-C-restricted CMV-specific TCR beta clonotypes dominating the ex vivo response. Pooled public TCR beta family frequency picked out CMV carriers with the relevant HLA.

V dropped 6 bases and J dropped 10 bases, with 14 bases sitting between them. CDR3 size: 12 residues. With regard to this clonotype: Its specificity is unknown.

MiXCR was run by TCRdb on the reads, yielding one entry per CDR3 protein. Of approximately 110,000 distinct CDR3 sequences in the sample, approximately 30% were seen once. The sequencing used CD8+ T cells from cultured PBMCs, collected from culture after CMV antigen stimulation. The sequence was collected from a human donor in good health (CMV status not recorded). Some clones in this sample may be carry-over from other donors' samples. The rearrangement joins TRBV12-3 or TRBV12-4 to TRBJ2-3; D not certain. For the CDR3, the DNA is TGTGCCAGCAGCCCAACCCGGTTAGCGCAGTATTTT. Protein: CASSPTRLAQYF.